The 20 T cell receptor beta chains presented below share a single source sample, sequenced in a study of shared clonotypes between healthy human individuals. Assay: immunoSEQ multiplex PCR; the TCRdb copy retains only in-frame clones and omits some. This sample has approximately 320,000 clones, with over 65% found just once. The sample taken for sequencing was memory CD4+ T cells sorted from blood. Subset specified: CD45RA-negative fraction. The receptors were sampled from a man aged 30 to 45 in good health.

The J gene is TRBJ2-5, the V gene TRBV5-4; 11 bases fit TRBD2. Germline values: CDR1 SGHNT, CDR2 YYREEE (reference sequence). Unmatched junction bases numbered 0, after V lost 1 base and J lost 4 bases. The CDR3 runs 14 residues. CDR3 DNA: TGTGCCAGCAGCTTGCTAGCGGGAGGAGAGACCCAGTACTTC. Translating it yields CASSLLAGGETQYF.

The J gene is TRBJ2-7, the V gene TRBV5-5, with D uncertain. The CDR3 totals 14 residues. Looked up from germline, CDR1 is SGHKS and CDR2 is YYEKEE (reference sequence). V shed 0 bases and J shed 7 bases, with 14 bases lying between them. The CDR3 spells CASSLGGPSREQYF. The CDR3 DNA follows: TGTGCCAGCAGCTTGGGGGGTCCGTCCAGGGAGCAGTACTTC.

This rearrangement joins TRBV6-5 to TRBJ2-7; possibly TRBD2 for D (6 bases). The CDR3 has 13 amino acids. Germline lookup yields CDR1 MNHEY and CDR2 SVGAGI. V lost 5 bases and J lost 5, with 13 bases in between. CDR3 region: CASSRGTWDEQYF. The CDR3 DNA follows: TGTGCCAGCAGTCGTGGGACTTGGGACGAGCAGTACTTC.

This clone was counted a few times. V gene TRBV7-8 combines with J gene TRBJ2-7; no reliable D call. Per the germline V gene, CDR1 is SGHVS and CDR2 is FQNEAQ. CDR3 length equals 13 residues. Trimming shortened V by 3 bases and J by 3 bases, and 9 bases separated the two germline ends. The CDR3 DNA reads as TGTGCCAGCAGCTTTAACCGTTTCTACGAGCAGTACTTC. Translation gives CASSFNRFYEQYF.

The chain employs TRBV4-3 and TRBJ2-7, with a weak D call TRBD2 (6 bases). Looked up from germline, CDR1 is LGHNA and CDR2 is YSLEER. Trimming shortened V by 4 bases and J by 4 bases, and 17 bases separated the two germline ends. The CDR3 is made up of 15 amino acids. DNA for the CDR3: TGCGCCAGCAGCCTCCTTATGGGGGACTCTTACGAGCAGTACTTC. This sequence encodes CASSLLMGDSYEQYF.

The genes are TRBV7-6 and TRBJ2-2; 9 nucleotides align to TRBD2. The CDR3 runs 18 residues. Germline lookup yields CDR1 SGHVS and CDR2 FNYEAQ. Germline trimming cut 5 bases from V and 6 bases from J; bases unmatched to any gene: 16. CDR3 in amino acids: CASSPRSSGIWSPGELFF. DNA of the CDR3: TGTGCCAGCAGCCCAAGATCTAGCGGGATCTGGAGCCCCGGGGAGCTGTTTTTT. Supplemented by reference TRBV7-6 and TRBJ2-2, the full variable domain reads GAGVSQSPRYKVTKRGQDVALRCDPISGHVSLYWYRQALGQGPEFLTYFNYEAQQDKSGLPNDRFSAERPEGSISTLTIQRTEQRDSAMYRCASSPRSSGIWSPGELFFGEGSRLTVL.

This clone was observed a single time. This chain connects TRBV27 to TRBJ2-7, with 11 nucleotides matching TRBD2. The germline gives CDR1 MNHEY, CDR2 SMNVEV (reference sequence). Trimming took 5 bases from V and 3 from J; bases not matched to a gene: 6. CDR3 length: 15 residues. In DNA, the CDR3 is TGTGCCAGCAGTGTGGGACTAGCGGATTACTACGAGCAGTACTTC. Protein: CASSVGLADYYEQYF.

The CDR3 DNA sequence: TGCGCCAGCAGCTTCCAAACGGGTGACGAAGCTTTCTTT. This translates into CASSFQTGDEAFF. This chain links TRBV5-1 with TRBJ1-1, with unresolved D. Trimming stripped 2 bases from V and 8 bases from J, with 13 bases between. Germline V gene data show CDR1 as SGHRS and CDR2 as YFSETQ. CDR3 size: 13 residues.

J is TRBJ2-1 and V is TRBV2, with D possibly matching TRBD2 (5 bases). CDR1 is SNHLY, CDR2 FYNNEI, per germline. This CDR3 spans 14 amino acids. V lost 6 bases to trimming and J lost 2 bases, with 11 bases between them. The CDR3 DNA reads TGTGCCAGCAGAAATAGCGAACCCTACAATGAGCAGTTCTTC. Residues: CASRNSEPYNEQFF.

V is TRBV5-4 and J is TRBJ2-1; 9 nucleotides match TRBD2. With V trimmed by 0 bases and J by 9 bases, 7 bases remained unmatched. CDR3 length: 15 residues. Per germline, CDR1 SGHNT and CDR2 YYREEE (reference sequence). The CDR3 sequence: CASSLELAGMGEQFF. CDR3 bases: TGTGCCAGCAGCTTGGAACTAGCGGGTATGGGTGAGCAGTTCTTC.

This sequence joins TRBV5-4 and TRBJ1-2; TRBD1 aligns across 7 bases. V lost 4 bases to trimming and J lost 8 bases; unmatched junction nucleotides: 20. Looked up from germline, CDR1 is SGHNT and CDR2 is YYREEE (reference sequence). The CDR3 has 17 residues. CDR3 protein: CASSGKLRTGLLVGYTF. DNA for the CDR3: TGTGCCAGCAGCGGAAAATTGCGGACAGGCCTTCTTGTGGGCTACACCTTC.

The chain couples TRBV7-9 to TRBJ2-6, with 11 nucleotides matching TRBD2. V lost 0 bases, J lost 4 bases, and 5 bases stayed unmatched. This CDR3 is 18 amino acids long. In germline, CDR1 is SEHNR, CDR2 FQNEAQ (reference sequence). In DNA form, the CDR3 reads TGTGCCAGCAGCTTAGCGTCTAGCGGGAGGCTGGGGGCCAACGTCCTGACTTTC. Its translation is CASSLASSGRLGANVLTF.

The V and J genes are TRBV5-6 and TRBJ2-1, with D tentatively TRBD1 or TRBD2 (5 bases each). Germline CDR1 reads SGHDT; CDR2 reads YYEEEE. The CDR3 totals 16 residues. Trimming left V 5 bases short and J 0 bases short, with 15 bases between. The CDR3 protein is CASSFNGAGSYNEQFF. In nucleotides, the CDR3 is TGTGCCAGCAGTTTCAACGGGGCGGGCTCCTACAATGAGCAGTTCTTC.

The chain couples TRBV7-9 to TRBJ1-2, with D perhaps matching TRBD1 (5 bases). Germline V CDR1 and CDR2: SEHNR, FQNEAQ (reference sequence). V lost 5 bases and J 4 bases, leaving 14 bases between the germline ends. The CDR3 loop spans 14 amino acids. CDR3 bases: TGTGCCAGCAGCCGGAAGGACACCGTCTATGGCTACACCTTC. As protein: CASSRKDTVYGYTF.

This clone was picked up a small number of times. The chain uses TRBV11-2 and TRBJ2-5, with D perhaps TRBD1 or TRBD2 (5 bases each). Trimming took 4 bases from V and 0 from J, leaving 12 bases between them. In germline, CDR1 is SGHAT, CDR2 FQNNGV. The CDR3 covers 15 residues. The CDR3 region is CASSSGRRHQETQYF. CDR3 nucleotide sequence: TGTGCCAGCAGCTCGGGGCGGCGGCACCAAGAGACCCAGTACTTC.

V and J are TRBV28 and TRBJ1-5; possibly TRBD1 for D (5 bases). The V gene's germline CDR1 is MDHEN and CDR2 SYDVKM. CDR3 length: 18 residues. V dropped 6 bases and J dropped 4 bases, with 25 bases sitting between them. Here the CDR3 DNA reads TGTGCCAGCAGCCAATCGCCGGGGCAGGGACGGGGGAATCAGCCCCAGCATTTT. Translated, it gives CASSQSPGQGRGNQPQHF.

The J gene is TRBJ1-3, the V gene TRBV5-1; TRBD1 matches 7 bases. The V segment lost 3 bases and the J segment 0 bases; nucleotides outside the gene matches: 15. The CDR3 length is 19 residues. Germline loops: CDR1 SGHRS, CDR2 YFSETQ. The CDR3 protein is CASSSGDSRALSSGNTIYF. In DNA form, the CDR3 reads TGCGCCAGCAGCTCGGGGGACAGCCGCGCGCTCAGCTCTGGAAACACCATATATTTT.

The chain couples TRBV11-3 to TRBJ2-1, with a tentative D call TRBD2 (6 bases). The germline V and J ends were trimmed by 5 bases and 0 bases, with 11 bases remaining between them. The CDR3 runs 15 residues. The germline gives CDR1 SGHNT, CDR2 YENEEA. CDR3 in amino acids: CASSLIGSSYNEQFF. The CDR3, as DNA: TGTGCCAGCAGCCTAATCGGGAGCTCCTACAATGAGCAGTTCTTC.

The chain has TRBV5-6 and TRBJ1-2, with D hard to call. The CDR3 runs to 13 residues. The V and J ends lost 6 bases and 4 bases respectively, with 13 bases between them. From germline, CDR1 is SGHDT and CDR2 YYEEEE. Here the CDR3 DNA reads TGTGCCAGCATGCTCGGGGTTAGCTATGGCTACACCTTC. It codes for CASMLGVSYGYTF.

This clone came up once. The rearrangement links TRBV2 to TRBJ2-3; D is ambiguous. Germline lookup yields CDR1 SNHLY and CDR2 FYNNEI. The CDR3 covers 13 residues. The V end was cut by 7 bases, the J end by 0 bases, with 8 bases between. CDR3 in DNA: TGTGCCAGCAAGGGAACTAGCACAGATACGCAGTATTTT. This encodes CASKGTSTDTQYF.